This T cell receptor (beta chain) was sequenced during a study of OX40 agonist ivuxolimab in advanced cancers. On the study more broadly: Intravenous ivuxolimab was administered to patients every 2 weeks at 0.01 to 10 mg/kg. Aged 23 to 79 with a mean of approximately 57 years, they were about 78% male.

CDR1 is SGDLS and CDR2 is YYNGEE in the germline V gene. The CDR3 totals 16 residues. Trimming took 3 bases from V and 0 from J, leaving 10 bases between them. Produced via immunoSEQ multiplex PCR; TCRdb's table is partial and in-frame only. The sample consists of about 48,000 clones, 85% to 90% of them appearing once. Autoimmune disease history or systemic immunosuppression led to patient exclusion. The receptor comes from an adult with an advanced solid tumor such as melanoma, head and neck, liver or kidney cancer. The sequencing here drew on CD4+ or CD8+ T cells sorted from blood, taken in a trial of the OX40 agonist ivuxolimab. The chain uses TRBV9 and TRBJ1-6; D unresolved. The CDR3 sequence is CASSARESSYNSPLHF. The CDR3, as DNA: TGTGCCAGCAGCGCGAGGGAGAGCTCCTATAATTCACCCCTCCACTTT.